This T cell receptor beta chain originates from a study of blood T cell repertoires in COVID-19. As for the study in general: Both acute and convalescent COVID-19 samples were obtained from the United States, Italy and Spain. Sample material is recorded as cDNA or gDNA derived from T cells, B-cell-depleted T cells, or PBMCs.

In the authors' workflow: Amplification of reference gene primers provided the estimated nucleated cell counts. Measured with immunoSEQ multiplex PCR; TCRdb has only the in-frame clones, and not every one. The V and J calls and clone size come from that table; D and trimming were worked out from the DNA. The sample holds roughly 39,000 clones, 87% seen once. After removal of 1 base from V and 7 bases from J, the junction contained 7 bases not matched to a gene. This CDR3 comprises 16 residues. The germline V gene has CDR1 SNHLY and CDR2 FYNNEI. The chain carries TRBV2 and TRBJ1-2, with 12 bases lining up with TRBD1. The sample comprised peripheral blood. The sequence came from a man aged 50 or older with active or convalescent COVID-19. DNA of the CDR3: TGTGCCAGCAGTGAAGTGGGACAGGGGGCGTATTTTGGCTACACCTTC. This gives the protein CASSEVGQGAYFGYTF.